Below are 31 T cell receptor beta chains sequenced from a single sample in a study of blood T cell repertoires in COVID-19. Repertoires were generated with immunoSEQ multiplex PCR, while TCRdb's copy carries only in-frame clones and drops some. The sample includes about 380,000 clones, 70% to 90% of them seen just once. The sample taken for sequencing was PBMCs or T cells enriched from blood (not recorded which). These receptors all stem from a woman aged 18-35 years who had recovered from COVID-19.

This chain links TRBV5-1 with TRBJ1-4; 7 nucleotides agree with TRBD1. There are 13 residues in the CDR3. The germline CDR1 and CDR2 sequences are SGHRS and YFSETQ. With 0 bases clipped from V and 7 bases from J, the junction kept 0 bases outside the gene matches. The chain's CDR3 is CASSLAGGEKLFF. The CDR3 DNA sequence: TGCGCCAGCAGCTTGGCAGGGGGTGAAAAACTGTTTTTT. Filled out from reference TRBV5-1 and TRBJ1-4, the complete variable domain reads KAGVTQTPRYLIKTRGQQVTLSCSPISGHRSVSWYQQTPGQGLQFLFEYFSETQRNKGNFPGRFSGRQFSNSRSEMNVSTLELGDSALYLCASSLAGGEKLFFGSGTQLSVL.

V gene TRBV3-1 (or the pseudogene TRBV3-2) combines with J gene TRBJ1-1; D gene unclear. The germline CDR1 and CDR2 sequences are LGHDT and YNNKEL (reference sequence). With 3 bases removed from V and 3 bases from J, the gap between germline ends came to 14 bases. The CDR3 runs 15 residues. CDR3 bases: TGTGCCAGCAGCCACCCGGCCGCCGGGGACACTGAAGCTTTCTTT. Translated, it gives CASSHPAAGDTEAFF.

The rearrangement uses TRBV28 and TRBJ1-5; no reliable D call. The V end lost 5 bases, the J end lost 2 bases, and 16 bases lay between the germline ends. This CDR3 is built from 16 residues. Germline V lookup: CDR1 MDHEN, CDR2 SYDVKM. CDR3 bases: TGTGCCAGCAGTCCCCGACACCTGGATGGCAATCAGCCCCAGCATTTT. This sequence encodes CASSPRHLDGNQPQHF.

The CDR3 DNA reads TGTGCCAGCAGCTATAGACAGGGCGGTGAAGCTTTCTTT. It yields the protein CASSYRQGGEAFF. The V gene is TRBV9, the J gene TRBJ1-1; 7 bases align to TRBD1. The germline V gene has CDR1 SGDLS and CDR2 YYNGEE. Losses at the gene ends were 4 bases for V and 7 bases for J; bases not matched to a gene: 7. The CDR3 is made up of 13 amino acids. Based on the CDR3 plus reference TRBV9 and TRBJ1-1, the full variable domain is DSGVTQTPKHLITATGQRVTLRCSPRSGDLSVYWYQQSLDQGLQFLIQYYNGEERAKGNILERFSAQQFPDLHSELNLSSLELGDSALYFCASSYRQGGEAFFGQGTRLTVV.

The J gene is TRBJ2-1, the V gene TRBV6-5; D remains ambiguous. The V end was cut by 5 bases, the J end by 3 bases, with 11 bases between. Germline V CDR1 and CDR2: MNHEY, SVGAGI. This CDR3 has 14 residues. The CDR3 region is CASSRQVNYNEQFF. The CDR3 DNA reads TGTGCCAGCAGTCGTCAGGTAAACTACAATGAGCAGTTCTTC.

This clone was counted a few times. The chain has TRBV12-2 and TRBJ1-5; TRBD1 reflects the table's D call only, with no check against the DNA. TRBV12-2 represents a pseudogene. CDR3 length equals 17 residues. CDR3 nucleotide sequence: TGTGCAAGTCGCTTACGGGGACAGGGTGAAAGGGATCAGCCCCAGCATTTT. It is translated as CASRLRGQGERDQPQHF.

CDR3 protein: CATRGGHYSNQPQHF. The CDR3 DNA reads as TGTGCCACCCGGGGGGGACATTATAGCAATCAGCCCCAGCATTTT. The J gene is TRBJ1-5, the V gene TRBV19; D is perhaps TRBD1 (6 bases). The CDR3 covers 15 residues. Trimming stripped 10 bases from V and 0 bases from J, with 16 bases between. The germline V gene encodes CDR1 LNHDA and CDR2 SQIVND (reference sequence).

Worth noting for this clone: A much larger clone is a single base away; this may be a read error. Within the sample, other DNA sequences also encode this same CDR3. V gene TRBV2 combines with J gene TRBJ2-7, with TRBD2 matching over 10 bases. CDR3 length: 14 amino acids. Per germline, CDR1 SNHLY and CDR2 FYNNEI. The CDR3 coding sequence is TGTGCTAGCAACTTAGCGGGGGGACCCTACGAGCAGTACTTC. Its translation is CASNLAGGPYEQYF.

The chain recombines TRBV7-8 with TRBJ1-2; tentative D call: TRBD1 (6 bases). V lost 4 bases and J 6 bases, leaving 18 bases between the germline ends. The CDR3 sequence is 15 residues long. Germline loops: CDR1 SGHVS, CDR2 FQNEAQ. The CDR3 region is CASSYGRQGRDGYTF. Written as DNA, the CDR3 is TGTGCCAGCAGCTACGGGCGCCAGGGGAGAGATGGCTACACCTTC.

V is TRBV9 and J is TRBJ1-1; 8 bases map to TRBD1. The J segment lost 3 bases and the V segment lost 7 bases, leaving 5 bases of the junction unmatched. The CDR3 runs to 13 residues. The germline gives CDR1 SGDLS, CDR2 YYNGEE. CDR3 region: CASGQDRDTEAFF. CDR3 sequence (DNA): TGTGCCAGCGGACAGGACAGGGACACTGAAGCTTTCTTT. Full variable domain (outside the CDR3, taken from reference TRBV9 and TRBJ1-1): DSGVTQTPKHLITATGQRVTLRCSPRSGDLSVYWYQQSLDQGLQFLIQYYNGEERAKGNILERFSAQQFPDLHSELNLSSLELGDSALYFCASGQDRDTEAFFGQGTRLTVV.

A word on this clone: The germline gene is not matched at one end of the junction; a read error may be the cause. This rearrangement joins TRBV10-3 to TRBJ2-1; the D call may be TRBD1 or TRBD2 (6 bases each). The CDR3 has 14 amino acids. Germline CDR1 reads ENHRY; CDR2 reads SYGVKD. The CDR3 coding sequence is TGTGCCATCGGTGACAGGACTAAATACAATGAGCAGTTCTTC. It codes for CAIGDRTKYNEQFF.

The table lists this clone with a few counts. This chain joins TRBV18 and TRBJ2-2; D may be TRBD1 (6 bases). The V end was cut by 8 bases, the J end by 6 bases, with 13 bases between. CDR1 KGHSH and CDR2 LQKENI come from the germline V gene. The CDR3 extends over 13 amino acids. The CDR3: CASQGSASGELFF. As DNA, the CDR3 is TGTGCCAGCCAGGGGTCGGCTTCCGGGGAGCTGTTTTTT.

The genes are TRBV6-5 and TRBJ1-5, with 10 bases matching TRBD1. Germline V gene data show CDR1 as MNHEY and CDR2 as SVGAGI. CDR3 length equals 13 residues. J lost 6 bases, V lost 6 bases, and 2 bases had no gene match. The CDR3 DNA reads as TGTGCCAGCAGGGACAGGGGGACTCAGCCCCAGCATTTT. The encoded protein is CASRDRGTQPQHF.

The V gene is TRBV28, the J gene TRBJ2-7; 10 bases line up with TRBD1. The germline CDR1 and CDR2 sequences are MDHEN and SYDVKM. Trimming cost V 6 bases and J 5 bases; bases outside gene matches: 4. This CDR3 comprises 13 residues. This CDR3 reads CASRWDRGHEQYF. The CDR3 DNA is TGTGCCAGCAGGTGGGACAGGGGCCACGAGCAGTACTTC.

Remarks on this clone: This same CDR3 is encoded by further DNA sequences in the sample. The V and J genes are TRBV18 and TRBJ1-5; TRBD1 matches at 9 bases. Germline V gives CDR1 KGHSH, CDR2 LQKENI. The CDR3 runs to 14 residues. J gave up 4 bases and V 3 bases, and 1 base lay outside the gene matches. The CDR3 bases are TGTGCCAGCTCACCCGGGACAGGGAATCAGCCCCAGCATTTT. Encoded protein: CASSPGTGNQPQHF.

This clone was counted once. The chain is built from TRBV18 and TRBJ2-1; TRBD2 matches 9 bases. The CDR3 covers 14 residues. Per germline, CDR1 KGHSH and CDR2 LQKENI. V lost 1 base, J lost 8 bases, and 3 bases stayed unmatched. The CDR3 region is CASSPLAGVDEQFF. In nucleotides, the CDR3 is TGTGCCAGCTCACCACTAGCGGGGGTCGATGAGCAGTTCTTC.

This chain joins TRBV7-6 and TRBJ2-7; no definite D call. CDR1 is SGHVS, CDR2 FNYEAQ, per germline. Trimming shortened V by 5 bases and J by 5 bases, and 13 bases separated the two germline ends. The CDR3 consists of 13 residues. CDR3 nucleotides: TGTGCCAGCAGCCTATCATCAACCCACGAGCAGTACTTC. Its protein product is CASSLSSTHEQYF.

CDR3 coding DNA: TGCAGTCGTGCCGCGACTGAAGCTTTCTTT. Its protein is CSRAATEAFF. The chain is built from TRBV20-1 and TRBJ1-1; D call uncertain. CDR3 length equals 10 residues. V was pared by 8 bases and J by 5 bases, with 9 bases between. Germline-derived CDR1 and CDR2 are DFQATT and SNEGSKA (reference sequence).

Concerning this clone: The sample has other DNA sequences that encode this CDR3 too. V usage is TRBV27 and J usage is TRBJ1-5; D unresolved. Between the trimmed V and J ends, which lost 2 bases and 4 bases, there was a span of 9 bases. This CDR3 is built from 14 residues. The germline gives CDR1 MNHEY, CDR2 SMNVEV (reference sequence). The CDR3 nucleotides are TGTGCCAGCAGTTTAAGAGGTTATAATCAGCCCCAGCATTTT. Translating gives CASSLRGYNQPQHF.

The chain uses TRBV4-3 and TRBJ1-1; no firm D call. The CDR3 extends over 13 amino acids. V shed 1 base and J shed 3 bases, with 6 bases lying between them. Germline loops: CDR1 LGHNA, CDR2 YSLEER. This CDR3 is CASSQARYTEAFF. CDR3 nucleotide sequence: TGCGCCAGCAGCCAAGCCCGGTACACTGAAGCTTTCTTT.

This chain connects TRBV19 to TRBJ1-5; 9 bases map to TRBD1. CDR1 is LNHDA and CDR2 is SQIVND in the germline V gene (reference sequence). Losses at the gene ends were 6 bases for V and 1 base for J; bases not matched to a gene: 7. This CDR3 comprises 16 residues. CDR3: CASREDRGSSNQPQHF. The CDR3 region has the DNA TGTGCCAGTAGGGAAGACAGGGGGTCAAGCAATCAGCCCCAGCATTTT. Together with reference TRBV19 and TRBJ1-5, the CDR3 gives the full variable domain: DGGITQSPKYLFRKEGQNVTLSCEQNLNHDAMYWYRQDPGQGLRLIYYSQIVNDFQKGDIAEGYSVSREKKESFPLTVTSAQKNPTAFYLCASREDRGSSNQPQHFGDGTRLSIL.

V gene TRBV11-2 combines with J gene TRBJ1-3; TRBD1 matches 9 bases. After removal of 0 bases from V and 8 bases from J, the junction contained 17 bases not matched to a gene. Germline V gives CDR1 SGHAT, CDR2 FQNNGV. The CDR3 contains 19 residues. CDR3 nucleotides: TGTGCCAGCAGCTTAGATCTGGGACAGGGTTTTTTCTCGACGGACACCATATATTTT. Protein sequence: CASSLDLGQGFFSTDTIYF.

The chain uses TRBV4-1 and TRBJ2-3, with D tentatively TRBD2 (5 bases). This CDR3 region has 13 residues. The V end was cut by 4 bases, the J end by 5 bases, with 10 bases between. Per the germline V gene, CDR1 is MGHRA and CDR2 is YSYEKL. The CDR3 DNA reads as TGCGCCAGCAGCCTTGAGGGAATAGATACGCAGTATTTT. Protein: CASSLEGIDTQYF.

The J gene is TRBJ2-4, the V gene TRBV7-2; maybe TRBD1 (6 bases). The CDR3 spans 13 residues. Germline V gene lookup returns CDR1 SGHTA and CDR2 FQGNSA. Deletions cut 9 bases from V and 2 bases from J, with 11 bases between. The CDR3 is CASLDRTKNIQYF. The CDR3 DNA is TGTGCCAGTCTCGACAGGACCAAAAACATTCAGTACTTC. Drawing the rest from reference TRBV7-2 and TRBJ2-4, the complete variable domain is GAGVSQSPSNKVTEKGKDVELRCDPISGHTALYWYRQSLGQGLEFLIYFQGNSAPDKSGLPSDRFSAERTGGSVSTLTIQRTQQEDSAVYLCASLDRTKNIQYFGAGTRLSVL.

The rearrangement links TRBV7-9 to TRBJ2-7; maybe TRBD1 (6 bases). V gave up 5 bases and J gave up 2 bases, with 13 bases separating them. This CDR3 contains 14 residues. The germline gives CDR1 SEHNR, CDR2 FQNEAQ (reference sequence). CDR3 loop: CASSLKQGPYEQYF. Written as DNA, the CDR3 is TGTGCCAGCAGCCTGAAACAGGGTCCCTACGAGCAGTACTTC.

This clone was picked up a small number of times. Other DNA sequences from this sample encode an identical CDR3 as well. V is TRBV6-5 and J is TRBJ1-6; possibly TRBD1 for D (6 bases). CDR1 is MNHEY, CDR2 SVGAGI, per germline. Trimming stripped 1 base from V and 9 bases from J, with 10 bases between. The CDR3 has 14 amino acids. The CDR3 DNA sequence: TGTGCCAGCAGTTACTTACAGGGTAGTTCACCCCTCCACTTT. This sequence encodes CASSYLQGSSPLHF.

This clone is a singleton in its sample. The rearrangement links TRBV5-4 to TRBJ1-1; TRBD1 might be the D (6 bases). There are 16 residues in the CDR3. Germline V gives CDR1 SGHNT, CDR2 YYREEE (reference sequence). V lost 0 bases, J lost 5 bases, and 17 bases lay in between. Here the CDR3 DNA reads TGTGCCAGCAGCTTGGGGGTCGGGGGGCGGGGAACTGAAGCTTTCTTT. It is translated as CASSLGVGGRGTEAFF.

The J gene is TRBJ2-1, the V gene TRBV19; TRBD1 aligns across 8 bases. Trimming removed 7 bases from V and 6 bases from J; junction bases left unmatched: 8. This CDR3 has 14 residues. Germline assignment: CDR1 LNHDA and CDR2 SQIVND (reference sequence). The CDR3 is CASKHSRGRNEQFF. The CDR3 DNA follows: TGTGCCAGTAAGCACAGCAGGGGGCGCAATGAGCAGTTCTTC.

This clone was seen a few times. The chain uses TRBV6-5 and TRBJ2-1; tentative D call: TRBD2 (6 bases). The CDR3 extends over 12 amino acids. Per germline, CDR1 MNHEY and CDR2 SVGAGI. V was trimmed by 9 bases and J by 8 bases, leaving 14 bases between them. The CDR3 sequence is CASVSRGDEQFF. CDR3 nucleotide sequence: TGTGCCAGTGTCTCCCGCGGGGATGAGCAGTTCTTC.

This clone was picked up one time. The chain has TRBV2 and TRBJ1-5; no reliable D call. The V end was cut by 5 bases, the J end by 2 bases, with 10 bases between. The length of the CDR3 is 14 residues. Germline V gene data show CDR1 as SNHLY and CDR2 as FYNNEI. CDR3 sequence reads: CASSPTRGNQPQHF. The CDR3 nucleotides are TGTGCCAGCAGTCCTACTAGGGGCAATCAGCCCCAGCATTTT.

The chain links TRBV6-4 to TRBJ2-3, with TRBD2 matching over 9 bases. J gave up 2 bases and V 10 bases, and 7 bases lay outside the gene matches. Germline assignment: CDR1 MRHNA and CDR2 SNTAGT. The CDR3 loop spans 14 amino acids. CDR3 DNA sequence: TGTGCCACCAGACTAGCGGTCTACACAGATACGCAGTATTTT. Its protein is CATRLAVYTDTQYF.